This TCR beta chain was identified in a study of a mutant IDH1 vaccine in newly diagnosed glioma. Study overall: Treated patients showed a male proportion of approximately 60%, a female proportion of roughly 40%, and a mean age of about 44 years.

The CDR3 contains 15 residues. Germline V lookup: CDR1 SSHAT, CDR2 FNYEAQ (reference sequence). Trimming cost V 1 base and J 5 bases; bases outside gene matches: 6. The time point here: week 47, end of study. Vaccine doses each comprised 300 ug of mutant IDH1 20-mer peptide, with topical imiquimod. TCRdb keeps only in-frame clones here, not all; method: immunoSEQ multiplex PCR. Of 20,000 or so clones listed, 84% are singletons. Remarks on this clone: Its antigen remains unidentified.

This receptor was obtained from a man in his forties with glioma. The source material was PBMCs, sampled from a glioma patient whose treatment included an IDH1 peptide vaccine. This chain joins TRBV7-7 and TRBJ2-5, with 8 bases lining up with TRBD1. The CDR3 nucleotides are TGTGCCAGCAGCTTAGAAGGAACAGGGGGGGAGACCCAGTACTTC. Protein product: CASSLEGTGGETQYF.